The 30 T cell receptor beta chains listed next were all sequenced from one sample in a study of control samples from healthy donors and cancer patients. This table comes from immunoSEQ multiplex PCR, and its TCRdb copy is limited to in-frame clones, with some not included. The sample holds 190,000 or so clones; 80% to 95% are singletons and the top ten take roughly 1.5%. Sequenced input: blood. Receptors originate from a young man in good health.

The genes are TRBV4-2 and TRBJ2-5; D is possibly TRBD2 (6 bases). Trimming removed 4 bases at V and 5 bases at J, with 11 bases between. This CDR3 is built from 13 residues. Germline CDR1 and CDR2: LGHNA and YNFKEQ. CDR3 DNA: TGTGCCAGCAGCCCTGCGGGGCTGGAGACCCAGTACTTC. This translates into CASSPAGLETQYF.

The chain combines TRBV15 with TRBJ1-1, with a possible D match to TRBD1 (6 bases). The CDR3 extends over 19 amino acids. V lost 3 bases and J lost 4, with 27 bases in between. The germline V gene encodes CDR1 LNHNV and CDR2 YYDKDF (reference sequence). CDR3: CATSRGRVTGGVSGTEAFF. DNA for the CDR3: TGTGCCACCAGCAGGGGACGGGTGACAGGCGGCGTCTCGGGCACTGAAGCTTTCTTT.

This chain connects TRBV7-3 to TRBJ1-2; tentative D call: TRBD1 (5 bases). Germline V gene data show CDR1 as SGHTA and CDR2 as FQGTGA. V was pared by 5 bases and J by 7 bases, with 29 bases between. CDR3 length equals 18 residues. CDR3 amino acids: CASSMSPATAMSRGGYTF. The CDR3, as DNA: TGTGCCAGCAGCATGAGCCCTGCGACAGCCATGAGTAGGGGTGGCTACACCTTC.

The chain carries TRBV19 and TRBJ2-4; D not resolved. CDR3 size: 16 residues. V lost 9 bases and J 1 base, leaving 19 bases between the germline ends. CDR1 is LNHDA, CDR2 SQIVND, per germline (reference sequence). The CDR3 coding sequence is TGTGCCAGCAGTGGGCCATTCGAGGCGGCCAAAAACATTCAGTACTTC. This codes for CASSGPFEAAKNIQYF.

The J gene is TRBJ2-3, the V gene TRBV30; no clear D. Germline-derived CDR1 and CDR2 are GTSNPN and SVGIG (reference sequence). This CDR3 region has 13 residues. Trimming took off 1 base at V and 5 bases at J, with 10 bases between the two ends. CDR3 sequence: CAWSEGFGDTQYF. CDR3 DNA: TGTGCCTGGAGTGAAGGGTTTGGAGATACGCAGTATTTT.

The chain links TRBV30 to TRBJ1-4, with D perhaps matching TRBD1 (6 bases). The CDR3 length is 15 residues. V lost 4 bases and J 5 bases, leaving 17 bases between the germline ends. Germline CDR1 reads GTSNPN; CDR2 reads SVGIG (reference sequence). CDR3 DNA: TGTGCCTGGACCCCTCCCTGGGGGACAAATGAAAAACTGTTTTTT. Translated, it gives CAWTPPWGTNEKLFF.

This chain uses TRBV18 with TRBJ2-1; D ambiguous. The CDR3 is 13 residues long. The V end lost 5 bases, the J end lost 4 bases, and 9 bases lay between the germline ends. CDR1 and CDR2 from the germline V gene are KGHSH and LQKENI. DNA of the CDR3: TGTGCCAGCTCATCGGACCTTTACAATGAGCAGTTCTTC. Residues: CASSSDLYNEQFF.

The chain uses TRBV6-5 and TRBJ2-2; 7 bases fit TRBD2. Trimming removed 9 bases from V and 4 bases from J; junction bases left unmatched: 8. The length of the CDR3 is 14 residues. Germline V gene data show CDR1 as MNHEY and CDR2 as SVGAGI. The CDR3 here is CARRWEGGTGELFF. The CDR3, as DNA: TGTGCCAGGCGGTGGGAGGGAGGCACCGGGGAGCTGTTTTTT.

This chain connects TRBV27 to TRBJ2-6; 7 positions match TRBD1. The CDR3 is 17 residues long. V dropped 6 bases and J dropped 0; count of bases not matched to a gene: 8. Germline CDR1 reads MNHEY; CDR2 reads SMNVEV (reference sequence). The CDR3 DNA sequence: TGTGCCAGCAGCCCTACAGGGGCCCTCTCTGGGGCCAACGTCCTGACTTTC. This gives the protein CASSPTGALSGANVLTF.

The chain is built from TRBV28 and TRBJ2-7; D is uncertain. In germline, CDR1 is MDHEN, CDR2 SYDVKM. CDR3 length: 14 residues. V shed 5 bases and J shed 0 bases, with 11 bases lying between them. The CDR3 reads CASSPVWSSYEQYF. DNA for the CDR3: TGTGCCAGCAGTCCCGTATGGAGCTCCTACGAGCAGTACTTC.

The chain joins TRBV5-6 to TRBJ1-1; maybe TRBD1 (5 bases). Trimming removed 1 base from V and 1 base from J, with 14 bases in between. Germline V gives CDR1 SGHDT, CDR2 YYEEEE. CDR3 length: 16 residues. DNA for the CDR3: TGTGCCAGCAGCTTGTATAACCGACAGAGGAACACTGAAGCTTTCTTT. This codes for CASSLYNRQRNTEAFF.

This clone was observed a handful of times. This chain connects TRBV7-9 to TRBJ1-5; TRBD1 might be the D (6 bases). The CDR3 length is 14 residues. Germline V lookup: CDR1 SEHNR, CDR2 FQNEAQ (reference sequence). Deletions cut 5 bases from V and 0 bases from J, with 8 bases between. The DNA for the CDR3 is TGTGCCAGCAGCGAGGGGGGTAGCAATCAGCCCCAGCATTTT. Encoded protein: CASSEGGSNQPQHF. Full variable domain (outside the CDR3, taken from reference TRBV7-9 and TRBJ1-5): DTGVSQNPRHKITKRGQNVTFRCDPISEHNRLYWYRQTLGQGPEFLTYFQNEAQLEKSRLLSDRFSAERPKGSFSTLEIQRTEQGDSAMYLCASSEGGSNQPQHFGDGTRLSIL.

V is TRBV2 and J is TRBJ2-3; no clear D gene. Germline loops: CDR1 SNHLY, CDR2 FYNNEI. The CDR3 runs 14 residues. The V and J ends lost 6 bases and 0 bases respectively, with 10 bases between them. CDR3 loop: CASRVDTSTDTQYF. CDR3 bases: TGTGCCAGCAGAGTCGACACGAGCACAGATACGCAGTATTTT.

This chain joins TRBV5-1 and TRBJ2-2, with TRBD2 as a possible D gene (5 bases). The germline gives CDR1 SGHRS, CDR2 YFSETQ. Trimming took 2 bases from V and 1 from J, leaving 9 bases between them. The CDR3 totals 15 residues. Here the CDR3 reads CASSFPAGNTGELFF. CDR3 DNA: TGCGCCAGCAGCTTCCCGGCGGGGAACACCGGGGAGCTGTTTTTT.

The rearrangement uses TRBV12-5 and TRBJ2-2, with unresolved D. CDR1 LGHNT and CDR2 FRNRAP come from the germline V gene. This CDR3 contains 13 residues. V was shortened by 5 bases and J by 1 base, with 5 bases between the two germline ends. The CDR3 coding sequence is TGTGCTAGTGGTACTATGAACACCGGGGAGCTGTTTTTT. Translation gives CASGTMNTGELFF.

The rearrangement uses TRBV10-2 and TRBJ1-5; unclear D gene. The CDR3 length is 17 residues. Looked up from germline, CDR1 is WSHSY and CDR2 is SAAADI. With 9 bases removed from V and 0 bases from J, the gap between germline ends came to 21 bases. The CDR3 region has the DNA TGCGCCAGTGCAAGATCCGGGCCCCAATATAGCAATCAGCCCCAGCATTTT. It is translated as CASARSGPQYSNQPQHF.

This chain's CDR3 is CASSYPRTGVKNNEQFF. CDR3 DNA: TGCGCCAGCAGCTACCCCCGGACGGGGGTGAAGAACAATGAGCAGTTCTTC. The chain employs TRBV5-1 and TRBJ2-1; TRBD2 might be the D (6 bases). Germline-derived CDR1 and CDR2 are SGHRS and YFSETQ. This CDR3 is built from 17 residues. Trimming shortened V by 3 bases and J by 5 bases, and 21 bases separated the two germline ends.

The chain combines TRBV7-9 with TRBJ2-1; possible D gene TRBD2, 6 bases. The CDR3 runs 16 residues. The V end lost 5 bases, the J end lost 2 bases, and 16 bases lay between the germline ends. Germline CDR1 SEHNR, CDR2 FQNEAQ (reference sequence). CDR3 amino acids: CASSPEGQRPYNEQFF. CDR3 coding DNA: TGTGCCAGCAGCCCGGAGGGTCAGAGGCCCTACAATGAGCAGTTCTTC.

The chain employs TRBV19 and TRBJ2-7, with D perhaps matching TRBD2 (5 bases). V gave up 5 bases and J gave up 2 bases, with 25 bases separating them. Germline assignment: CDR1 LNHDA and CDR2 SQIVND (reference sequence). The CDR3 sequence is 18 residues long. The CDR3 sequence is CASSPRSGGLQFPYEQYF. The CDR3 coding sequence is TGTGCCAGTAGTCCGAGGTCGGGTGGACTCCAATTTCCCTACGAGCAGTACTTC.

This rearrangement joins TRBV7-3 to TRBJ2-3; 9 bases are shared with TRBD2. This CDR3 has 13 residues. Germline V CDR1 and CDR2: SGHTA, FQGTGA. The junction had 3 bases not matched to a gene; V was cut back by 7 bases and J by 4 bases. CDR3 loop: CASKAGGSDTQYF. The CDR3 DNA reads as TGTGCCAGCAAAGCGGGGGGATCAGATACGCAGTATTTT.

The V and J genes are TRBV6-5 and TRBJ1-1, with 7 bases that match TRBD1. The V gene's germline CDR1 is MNHEY and CDR2 SVGAGI. The CDR3 is 14 amino acids. The V gene end was trimmed by 4 bases and the J gene end by 5 bases; junction bases not matched to a gene: 7. CDR3: CASSFYRGGTEAFF. CDR3 coding DNA: TGTGCCAGCAGTTTCTACAGGGGAGGGACTGAAGCTTTCTTT.

The rearrangement joins TRBV18 to TRBJ2-3; the match to TRBD1 covers 9 bases. This CDR3 contains 17 residues. Trimming took 3 bases from V and 7 from J; bases not matched to a gene: 14. Germline V gene lookup returns CDR1 KGHSH and CDR2 LQKENI. The chain's CDR3 is CASSPQAGTGNLNTQYF. CDR3 nucleotides: TGTGCCAGCTCACCGCAAGCCGGGACAGGGAATCTAAATACGCAGTATTTT.

This chain links TRBV29-1 with TRBJ1-5; tentative D call: TRBD1 (6 bases). Deletions cut 5 bases from V and 4 bases from J, with 12 bases between. This CDR3 region has 13 residues. Germline V lookup: CDR1 SQVTM, CDR2 ANQGSEA. CDR3: CSVRGQFNQPQHF. CDR3 in DNA: TGCAGCGTTAGAGGACAGTTTAATCAGCCCCAGCATTTT.

The gene calls are TRBV3-1 (or the pseudogene TRBV3-2) and TRBJ2-3; D call uncertain. The CDR3 totals 13 residues. Germline V CDR1 and CDR2: LGHDT, YNNKEL (reference sequence). The germline V and J ends were trimmed by 1 base and 7 bases, with 9 bases remaining between them. The CDR3 sequence is CASSQGPPNTQYF. CDR3 DNA: TGTGCCAGCAGCCAAGGTCCCCCGAATACGCAGTATTTT.

The V call is TRBV6-6, the J call TRBJ1-6, with D maybe TRBD1 (5 bases). The CDR3 extends over 16 amino acids. Germline V gives CDR1 MNHNY, CDR2 SVGAGI (reference sequence). Trimming removed 7 bases at V and 5 bases at J, with 18 bases between. The CDR3 DNA sequence: TGTGCCAGCATCACTAGCCGGGACCTCAATAATTCACCCCTCCACTTT. Its translation: CASITSRDLNNSPLHF.

The V call is TRBV5-5, the J call TRBJ1-2; possible D gene TRBD1, 6 bases. This CDR3 spans 14 amino acids. V was cut by 1 base and J by 7 bases, with 14 bases left in between. Germline CDR1 is SGHKS and CDR2 is YYEKEE (reference sequence). CDR3 sequence reads: CASSLSQGTSGYTF. The CDR3 DNA reads as TGTGCCAGCAGCTTGTCTCAGGGGACTAGTGGCTACACCTTC.

The J gene is TRBJ2-2, the V gene TRBV7-9; 7 positions agree with TRBD2. V gave up 5 bases and J gave up 6 bases; unmatched junction bases: 9. The CDR3 has 15 residues. CDR1 and CDR2 (germline): SEHNR, FQNEAQ (reference sequence). The CDR3 bases are TGTGCCAGCAGCCCGTTGGGGAGGGGAGCCGGGGAGCTGTTTTTT. Encoded protein: CASSPLGRGAGELFF.

This clone was counted between two and nine times. The V call is TRBV15, the J call TRBJ1-1, with D unresolved. The CDR3 sequence is 15 residues long. Per the germline V gene, CDR1 is LNHNV and CDR2 is YYDKDF (reference sequence). Trimming left V 3 bases short and J 3 bases short, with 14 bases between. The CDR3 protein is CATSSGLRMDTEAFF. The CDR3 DNA is TGTGCCACCAGCAGTGGCTTAAGAATGGACACTGAAGCTTTCTTT.

V usage is TRBV19 and J usage is TRBJ2-1, with D possibly being TRBD2 (6 bases). V dropped 5 bases and J dropped 8 bases, with 13 bases sitting between them. The CDR3 length is 13 residues. Germline V CDR1 and CDR2: LNHDA, SQIVND (reference sequence). The CDR3 loop is CASSLLAPDEQFF. The CDR3 DNA reads TGTGCCAGTAGTTTACTAGCTCCGGATGAGCAGTTCTTC.

This clone was seen a single time. V usage is TRBV12-3 or TRBV12-4 and J usage is TRBJ1-2, with D unresolved. The ends were cut back, 1 base at V and 8 bases at J, with 8 bases in the middle. The CDR3 extends over 12 amino acids. The CDR3 region has the DNA TGTGCCAGCAGTTTAGTCGGTAGGGGCTACACCTTC. Translated, it gives CASSLVGRGYTF.